This T cell receptor (beta chain) was found in a study of T cells of healthy individuals. TCRdb reprocessed the 5' RACE reads via MiXCR and lists one record per CDR3 protein. Among 60,000 to 80,000 distinct CDR3 sequences listed, about 16% were seen once. This clonotype was picked up many times. The clonotype comes from a human donor in good health.

The CDR3 nucleotides read TGCAGTGCTCGGCCACAGAACAGGGGGCATCGAGAGACCCAGTACTTC. Translated: CSARPQNRGHRETQYF. This rearrangement joins TRBV20-1 to TRBJ2-5, with 9 bases matching TRBD1. Germline V gene data show CDR1 as DFQATT and CDR2 as SNEGSKA (reference sequence). V trimming: 5 bases; J trimming: 4 bases; junction bases outside the gene matches: 14. This CDR3 is built from 16 residues.